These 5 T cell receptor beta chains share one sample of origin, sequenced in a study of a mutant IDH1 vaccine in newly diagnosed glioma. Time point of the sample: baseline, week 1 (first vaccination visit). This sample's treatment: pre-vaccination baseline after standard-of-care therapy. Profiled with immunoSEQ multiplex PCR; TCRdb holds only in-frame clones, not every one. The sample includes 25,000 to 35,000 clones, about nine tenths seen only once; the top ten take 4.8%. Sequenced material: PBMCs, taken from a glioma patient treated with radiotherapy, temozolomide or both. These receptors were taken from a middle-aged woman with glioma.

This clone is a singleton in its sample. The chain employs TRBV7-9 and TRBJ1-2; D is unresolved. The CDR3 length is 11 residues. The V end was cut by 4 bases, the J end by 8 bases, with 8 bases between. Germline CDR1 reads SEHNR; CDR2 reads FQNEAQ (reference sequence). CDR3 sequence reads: CASSSRSGYTF. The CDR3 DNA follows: TGTGCCAGCAGCTCCCGTTCCGGCTACACCTTC.

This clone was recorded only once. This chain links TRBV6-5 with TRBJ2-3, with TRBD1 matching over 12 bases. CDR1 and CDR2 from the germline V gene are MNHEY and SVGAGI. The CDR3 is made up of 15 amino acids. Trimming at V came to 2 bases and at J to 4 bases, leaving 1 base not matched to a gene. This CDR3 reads CASSYGTGGPDTQYF. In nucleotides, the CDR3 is TGTGCCAGCAGTTACGGGACAGGGGGCCCAGATACGCAGTATTTT.

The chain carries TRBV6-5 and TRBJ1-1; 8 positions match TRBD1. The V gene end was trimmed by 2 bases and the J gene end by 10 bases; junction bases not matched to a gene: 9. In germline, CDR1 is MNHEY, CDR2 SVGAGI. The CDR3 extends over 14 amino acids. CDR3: CASSYNGQGEAAFF. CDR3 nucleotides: TGTGCCAGCAGTTACAATGGACAGGGAGAAGCAGCTTTCTTT.

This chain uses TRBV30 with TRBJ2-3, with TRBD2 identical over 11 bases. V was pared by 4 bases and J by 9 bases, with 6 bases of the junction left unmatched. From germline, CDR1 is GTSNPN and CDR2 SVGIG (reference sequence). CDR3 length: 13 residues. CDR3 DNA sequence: TGTGCCTGGATACTAGCGGGAGAGAGCACGCAGTATTTT. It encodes CAWILAGESTQYF.

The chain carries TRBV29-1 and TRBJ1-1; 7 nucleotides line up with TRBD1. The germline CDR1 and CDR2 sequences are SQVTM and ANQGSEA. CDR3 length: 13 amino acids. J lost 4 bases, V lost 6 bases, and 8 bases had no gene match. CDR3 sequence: CSVRTGWTTEAFF. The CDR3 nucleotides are TGCAGCGTCCGGACAGGATGGACCACTGAAGCTTTCTTT.